The clone carrying this T cell receptor beta chain was seen a handful of times. Germline V gene lookup returns CDR1 LGHNA and CDR2 YSLEER. Trimming took off 0 bases at V and 2 bases at J, with 11 bases between the two ends. The CDR3 length is 16 residues. This sample was included in a study of cytomegalovirus exposure and HLA in healthy donors. A multiplex PCR was run with 60 Vbeta primers and 13 Jbeta primers. Generated by immunoSEQ multiplex PCR, the TCRdb table keeps only in-frame clones and is missing some. The repertoire holds approximately 100,000 clones, with about a tenth as singletons. The chain combines TRBV4-3 with TRBJ2-1; D unresolved. The sample comprised PBMCs. The sequence was obtained from a man aged 45-65 years in good health and CMV-seropositive. The CDR3 region is CASSQDEAPTYNEQFF. The CDR3 DNA reads as TGCGCCAGCAGCCAAGATGAAGCGCCGACCTACAATGAGCAGTTCTTC.